The 20 T cell receptor beta chains given below trace back to one sample, sequenced in a study of T cells in Graves' hyperthyroidism and ophthalmopathy (dated by TCRdb to the late 2010s). The method behind the library was multiplex PCR. The run used an Illumina HiSeq 2000. The TCR beta CDR3 regions were amplified from the RNA transcripts. A first-round RT-PCR of the TCR CDR3 used the HTBI primer set with the Qiagen OneStep RT-PCR kit. TCRdb redid the processing of the public reads, applying fastp at Q25 and MiXCR, and retained in-frame beta chains. All rows with the same CDR3 protein become a single entry with the most common DNA and genes. The sample table records about 400,000 distinct CDR3 sequences; about 15% of these occur just once. In total, the top ten clones hold 30% to 35% of the sample. Material for sequencing was blood. These receptors came from a woman aged 25-40 years with Graves' hyperthyroidism.

There are a few counts of this clonotype. The chain employs TRBV7-2 and TRBJ1-5; 7 nucleotides line up with TRBD1. V shed 3 bases and J 5 bases; nucleotides not matched to a gene: 7. The CDR3 is 15 amino acids. Looked up from germline, CDR1 is SGHTA and CDR2 is FQGNSA. In DNA, the CDR3 is TGTGCCAGCAGCTTCGAGACAGGGACCCATCAGCCCCAGCATTTT. Protein: CASSFETGTHQPQHF.

The sample holds many counts of this clonotype. The chain is built from TRBV28 and TRBJ2-2, with 10 bases matching TRBD2. This CDR3 is 16 amino acids long. The trim removed 6 bases at V and 6 bases at J, leaving 10 bases unmatched. CDR1 MDHEN and CDR2 SYDVKM come from the germline V gene. The CDR3 protein is CASSRAGTSVPGELFF. The CDR3, as DNA: TGTGCCAGCAGCCGCGCCGGGACTAGCGTCCCCGGGGAGCTGTTTTTT.

This clonotype was detected a few times. The chain employs TRBV24-1 and TRBJ1-3; D gene ambiguous. The CDR3 contains 13 residues. V was clipped by 3 bases and J by 7 bases, with 9 bases between them. The germline CDR1 and CDR2 sequences are KGHDR and SFDVKD. For the CDR3, the DNA is TGTGCCACCAGTGATCCTACAGCGAACACCATATATTTT. This translates into CATSDPTANTIYF.

This clonotype was counted once. The chain recombines TRBV6-1 with TRBJ1-1; D call uncertain. The V end was cut by 2 bases, the J end by 11 bases, with 9 bases between. This CDR3 contains 11 residues. CDR1 and CDR2 from the germline V gene are MNHNS and SASEGT. Here the CDR3 DNA reads TGTGCCAGCAGTGAAAGGGCTCAGGCTTTCTTT. It is translated as CASSERAQAFF.

The genes are TRBV7-8 and TRBJ2-2; unclear D gene. The CDR3 runs to 14 residues. Germline V gene lookup returns CDR1 SGHVS and CDR2 FQNEAQ. The V gene lost 4 bases and the J gene lost 5 bases, with 11 bases spanning the gap. The chain's CDR3 is CASSSGKFTGELFF. The CDR3 region has the DNA TGTGCCAGCAGCTCAGGAAAATTTACCGGGGAGCTGTTTTTT.

The chain couples TRBV5-1 to TRBJ2-3; 11 nucleotides match TRBD2. The CDR3 has 17 residues. Germline values: CDR1 SGHRS, CDR2 YFSETQ. The junction had 10 bases not matched to a gene; V was cut back by 0 bases and J by 7 bases. Here the CDR3 reads CASSLEVAGGPRNTQYF. In nucleotides, the CDR3 is TGCGCCAGCAGCTTGGAGGTAGCGGGAGGGCCGCGGAATACGCAGTATTTT.

The chain has TRBV6-1 and TRBJ1-4; D remains ambiguous. CDR1 MNHNS and CDR2 SASEGT come from the germline V gene. This CDR3 region has 15 residues. V dropped 2 bases and J dropped 5 bases, with 12 bases sitting between them. CDR3 sequence: CASSEIFWGNEKLFF. In nucleotides, the CDR3 is TGTGCCAGCAGTGAAATTTTTTGGGGAAATGAAAAACTGTTTTTT.

This clonotype turned up a few times. V usage is TRBV5-1 and J usage is TRBJ2-1; D is unresolved. There are 14 residues in the CDR3. Germline V CDR1 and CDR2: SGHRS, YFSETQ. V dropped 6 bases and J dropped 9 bases, with 19 bases sitting between them. The CDR3 spells CASNPLEIPGEQFF. CDR3 DNA: TGCGCCAGCAACCCGCTAGAAATCCCGGGTGAGCAGTTCTTC.

This clonotype was picked up a small number of times. CDR3 residues: CASSARQGTGEKLFF. The CDR3 DNA reads TGTGCCAGCAGCGCCCGACAGGGGACGGGGGAAAAACTGTTTTTT. The chain uses TRBV7-2 and TRBJ1-4; 8 bases map to TRBD1. The J segment lost 8 bases and the V segment lost 5 bases, leaving 10 bases of the junction unmatched. Per the germline V gene, CDR1 is SGHTA and CDR2 is FQGNSA. This CDR3 comprises 15 residues.

This clonotype has at least ten counts. This chain connects TRBV27 to TRBJ1-5; D gene unclear. The V end was cut by 3 bases, the J end by 6 bases, with 15 bases between. Germline CDR1 MNHEY, CDR2 SMNVEV (reference sequence). The CDR3 extends over 15 amino acids. The DNA for the CDR3 is TGTGCCAGCAGTTTCCCGAGGGTGGCAGGTCAGCCCCAGCATTTT. Translated, it gives CASSFPRVAGQPQHF.

This clonotype has at least ten counts. The rearrangement links TRBV29-1 to TRBJ2-7; TRBD2 matches at 13 bases. The CDR3 runs to 14 residues. J lost 2 bases, V lost 6 bases, and 4 bases had no gene match. Germline V gene lookup returns CDR1 SQVTM and CDR2 ANQGSEA. In DNA, the CDR3 is TGCAGCGTGGCCGGGACTAGCGGGACCTACGAGCAGTACTTC. This sequence encodes CSVAGTSGTYEQYF.

The rearrangement links TRBV5-1 to TRBJ1-1; a possible D gene is TRBD1 (5 bases). Between the trimmed V and J ends, which lost 4 bases and 3 bases, there was a span of 13 bases. The CDR3 length is 14 residues. Germline loops: CDR1 SGHRS, CDR2 YFSETQ. In DNA form, the CDR3 reads TGCGCCAGCAGCCAGGGACCCATGGACACTGAAGCTTTCTTT. This translates into CASSQGPMDTEAFF. Based on the CDR3 plus reference TRBV5-1 and TRBJ1-1, the full variable domain is KAGVTQTPRYLIKTRGQQVTLSCSPISGHRSVSWYQQTPGQGLQFLFEYFSETQRNKGNFPGRFSGRQFSNSRSEMNVSTLELGDSALYLCASSQGPMDTEAFFGQGTRLTVV.

This clonotype was observed at least ten times. The V and J genes are TRBV3-1 and TRBJ2-2; D might be TRBD1 or TRBD2, each matching 5 bases. Germline V CDR1 and CDR2: LGHDT, YNNKEL (reference sequence). This CDR3 is 15 amino acids long. Trimming removed 6 bases from V and 4 bases from J, with 15 bases in between. The CDR3, as DNA: TGTGCCAGCAGGCCGGGACGAATTCCCACCGGGGAGCTGTTTTTT. The encoded protein is CASRPGRIPTGELFF.

This clonotype was recorded many times. The rearrangement joins TRBV11-2 to TRBJ2-7, with 12 bases lining up with TRBD2. CDR3 size: 20 residues. The V gene's germline CDR1 is SGHAT and CDR2 FQNNGV. The V gene end was trimmed by 0 bases and the J gene end by 3 bases; junction bases not matched to a gene: 15. Here the CDR3 DNA reads TGTGCCAGCAGCTTAGATGCGAGACTAGCGGGAGAAAGGGGCAACTACGAGCAGTACTTC. It codes for CASSLDARLAGERGNYEQYF.

This clonotype appeared many times. The chain has TRBV12-3 or TRBV12-4 and TRBJ2-5; 7 nucleotides agree with TRBD2. V dropped 5 bases and J dropped 5; count of bases not matched to a gene: 17. The CDR3 runs to 17 residues. The CDR3 region has the DNA TGTGCCAGCAGTCCGCCGGAATGGCGGACTAGGCTGGAGACCCAGTACTTC. It encodes CASSPPEWRTRLETQYF.

The genes are TRBV12-3 or TRBV12-4 and TRBJ2-6; 8 bases match TRBD1. This CDR3 is built from 17 residues. Trimming took 4 bases from V and 3 from J; bases not matched to a gene: 8. The CDR3 protein is CASSSPRTGSGANVLTF. CDR3 nucleotide sequence: TGTGCCAGCAGTTCCCCTAGGACAGGGAGTGGGGCCAACGTCCTGACTTTC.

This clonotype was recorded at least ten times. The gene calls are TRBV20-1 and TRBJ2-7, with D hard to call. The CDR3 is made up of 13 amino acids. CDR1 and CDR2 from the germline V gene are DFQATT and SNEGSKA (reference sequence). V lost 0 bases, J lost 3 bases, and 9 bases lay in between. CDR3 amino acids: CSARDLKNYEQYF. The DNA for the CDR3 is TGCAGTGCTAGAGACCTCAAGAACTACGAGCAGTACTTC.

This clonotype was found many times. The V gene is TRBV2, the J gene TRBJ1-6; 9 bases fit TRBD1. Germline values: CDR1 SNHLY, CDR2 FYNNEI. Unmatched junction bases numbered 10, after V lost 6 bases and J lost 13 bases. The CDR3 contains 14 residues. The CDR3 is CASRPSGTGFPLHF. CDR3 nucleotides: TGTGCCAGCAGACCCTCCGGGACAGGGTTTCCCCTCCACTTT. The full variable domain, in which reference TRBV2 and TRBJ1-6 provide the parts outside the CDR3, is EPEVTQTPSHQVTQMGQEVILRCVPISNHLYFYWYRQILGQKVEFLVSFYNNEISEKSEIFDDQFSVERPDGSNFTLKIRSTKLEDSAMYFCASRPSGTGFPLHFGNGTRLTVT.

The chain couples TRBV5-1 to TRBJ2-1, with D maybe TRBD2 (6 bases). The CDR3 sequence is 14 residues long. Germline values: CDR1 SGHRS, CDR2 YFSETQ. Trimming stripped 0 bases from V and 6 bases from J, with 10 bases between. The CDR3 spells CASSLGDFLNEQFF. In nucleotides, the CDR3 is TGCGCCAGCAGCTTGGGGGACTTCCTCAATGAGCAGTTCTTC. The full variable domain, its missing parts supplied by reference TRBV5-1 and TRBJ2-1, is KAGVTQTPRYLIKTRGQQVTLSCSPISGHRSVSWYQQTPGQGLQFLFEYFSETQRNKGNFPGRFSGRQFSNSRSEMNVSTLELGDSALYLCASSLGDFLNEQFFGPGTRLTVL.

This clonotype appeared a few times. The chain has TRBV9 and TRBJ2-3; no clear D. The CDR3 has 12 residues. Germline V gene data show CDR1 as SGDLS and CDR2 as YYNGEE. Trimming took 0 bases from V and 6 from J, leaving 5 bases between them. CDR3: CASSVGSDTQYF. DNA of the CDR3: TGTGCCAGCAGCGTAGGCTCCGATACGCAGTATTTT.